Listed here is a single T cell receptor beta chain. As handled by the study authors: Amplification from reference gene primers served as the basis for estimated nucleated cell counts. The method was immunoSEQ multiplex PCR; TCRdb's version includes in-frame clones alone and lacks a portion of them. V and J calls plus clone size are reproduced from that table; the DNA served to infer D and trimming. This sample has around 140,000 clones, with 60% to 85% found just once. This record comes from a study of blood T cell repertoires in COVID-19. Study in general: Acute-phase and convalescent COVID-19 samples originated in the United States, Italy and Spain.

Per the germline V gene, CDR1 is SGDLS and CDR2 is YYNGEE. Trimming took 4 bases from V and 1 from J, leaving 8 bases between them. The CDR3 contains 13 residues. The chain couples TRBV9 to TRBJ1-1; D is ambiguous. The sequence came from a man over 45 with acute or convalescent COVID-19. Sample: peripheral blood. Here the CDR3 DNA reads TGTGCCAGCAGCACGACAAGGAACACTGAAGCTTTCTTT. Its protein product is CASSTTRNTEAFF.